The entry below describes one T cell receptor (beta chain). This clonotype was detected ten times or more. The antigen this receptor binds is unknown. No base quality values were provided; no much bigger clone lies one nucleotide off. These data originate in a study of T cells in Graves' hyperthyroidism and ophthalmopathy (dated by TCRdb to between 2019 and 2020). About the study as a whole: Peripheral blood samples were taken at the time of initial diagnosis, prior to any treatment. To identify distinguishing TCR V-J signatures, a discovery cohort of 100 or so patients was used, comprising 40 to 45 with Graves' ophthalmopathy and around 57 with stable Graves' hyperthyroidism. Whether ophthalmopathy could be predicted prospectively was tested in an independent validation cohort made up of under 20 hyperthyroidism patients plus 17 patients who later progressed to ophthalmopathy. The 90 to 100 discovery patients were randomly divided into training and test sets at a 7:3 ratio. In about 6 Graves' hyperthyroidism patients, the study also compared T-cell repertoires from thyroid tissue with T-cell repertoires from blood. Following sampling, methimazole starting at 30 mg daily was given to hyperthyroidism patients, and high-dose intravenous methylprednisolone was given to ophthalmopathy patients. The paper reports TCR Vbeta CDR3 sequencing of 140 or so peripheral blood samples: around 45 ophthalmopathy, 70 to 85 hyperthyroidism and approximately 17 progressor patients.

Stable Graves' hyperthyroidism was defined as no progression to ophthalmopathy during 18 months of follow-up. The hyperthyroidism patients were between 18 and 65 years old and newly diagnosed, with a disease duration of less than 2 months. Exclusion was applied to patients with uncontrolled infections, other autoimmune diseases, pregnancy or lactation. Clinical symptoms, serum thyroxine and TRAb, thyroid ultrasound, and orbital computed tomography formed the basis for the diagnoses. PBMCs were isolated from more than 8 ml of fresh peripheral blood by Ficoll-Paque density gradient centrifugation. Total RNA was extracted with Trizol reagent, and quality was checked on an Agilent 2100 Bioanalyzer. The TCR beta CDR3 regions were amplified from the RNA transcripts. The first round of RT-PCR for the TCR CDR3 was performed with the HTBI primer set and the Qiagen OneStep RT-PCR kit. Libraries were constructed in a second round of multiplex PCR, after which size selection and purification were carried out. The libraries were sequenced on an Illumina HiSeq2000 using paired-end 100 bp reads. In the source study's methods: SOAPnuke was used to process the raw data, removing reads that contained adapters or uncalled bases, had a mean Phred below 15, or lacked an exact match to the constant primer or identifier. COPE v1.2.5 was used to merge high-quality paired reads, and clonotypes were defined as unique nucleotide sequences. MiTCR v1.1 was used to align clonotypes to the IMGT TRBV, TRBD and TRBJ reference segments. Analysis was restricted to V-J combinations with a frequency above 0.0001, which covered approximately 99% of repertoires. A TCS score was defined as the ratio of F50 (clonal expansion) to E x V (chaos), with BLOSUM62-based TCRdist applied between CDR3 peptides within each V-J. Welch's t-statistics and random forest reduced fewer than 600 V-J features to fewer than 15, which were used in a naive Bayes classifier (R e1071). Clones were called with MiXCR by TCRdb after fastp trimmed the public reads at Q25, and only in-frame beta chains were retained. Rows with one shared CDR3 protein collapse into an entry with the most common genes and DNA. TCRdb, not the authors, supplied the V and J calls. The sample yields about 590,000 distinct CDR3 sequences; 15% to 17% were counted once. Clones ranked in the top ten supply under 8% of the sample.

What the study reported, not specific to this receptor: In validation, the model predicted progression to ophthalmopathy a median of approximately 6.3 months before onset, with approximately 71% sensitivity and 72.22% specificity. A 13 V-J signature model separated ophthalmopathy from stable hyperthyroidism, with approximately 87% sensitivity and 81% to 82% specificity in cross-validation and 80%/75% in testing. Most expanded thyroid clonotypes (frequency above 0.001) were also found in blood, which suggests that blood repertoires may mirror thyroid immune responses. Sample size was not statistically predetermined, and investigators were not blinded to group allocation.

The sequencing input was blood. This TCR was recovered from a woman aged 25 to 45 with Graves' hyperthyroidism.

The CDR3 corresponds to CASRFGATENTEAFF. The nucleotide sequence is given as TGTGCCAGCAGATTTGGCGCGACAGAGAACACTGAAGCTTTCTTT. The chain is encoded by TRBV28 joined to TRBJ1-1; the D gene is possibly TRBD1, with 5 bases matching. For CDR1 and CDR2, the germline V gene lists MDHEN and SYDVKM. Including cysteine and phenylalanine, the CDR3 has 15 amino acids. Of all the DNA, just the CDR3 is kept, 45 bases in frame from base 1. V is reduced by 6 bases and J by 1 base, leaving a spacing of 15 bases between them.